These 24 T cell receptor beta chains originate from one sample sequenced in a study of cytomegalovirus exposure and HLA in healthy donors. The PCR was carried out with 60 Vbeta primers and 13 Jbeta primers. Profiled with immunoSEQ multiplex PCR; TCRdb holds only in-frame clones, not every one. The sample totals about 84,000 clones. The sample taken for sequencing was PBMCs. These TCRs come from a middle-aged man in good health and CMV-seronegative.

The chain carries TRBV5-6 and TRBJ1-1, with 10 bases fitting TRBD1. CDR3 length: 17 residues. V lost 1 base to trimming and J lost 5 bases; unmatched junction nucleotides: 11. CDR1 and CDR2 (germline): SGHDT, YYEEEE. The CDR3 bases are TGTGCCAGCAGCTTGTCTTATGACAGGGGGCCCGGGACTGAAGCTTTCTTT. This encodes CASSLSYDRGPGTEAFF. The full variable domain, its missing parts supplied by reference TRBV5-6 and TRBJ1-1, is DAGVTQSPTHLIKTRGQQVTLRCSPKSGHDTVSWYQQALGQGPQFIFQYYEEEERQRGNFPDRFSGHQFPNYSSELNVNALLLGDSALYLCASSLSYDRGPGTEAFFGQGTRLTVV.

The chain is built from TRBV6-1 and TRBJ1-1; perhaps TRBD1 as D (5 bases). Trimming pared 3 bases from V and 5 bases from J, leaving 10 bases between. CDR1 is MNHNS and CDR2 is SASEGT in the germline V gene. CDR3 length equals 13 residues. CDR3 residues: CASSDYRKTEAFF. CDR3 DNA sequence: TGTGCCAGCAGTGATTACAGGAAGACTGAAGCTTTCTTT.

The chain has TRBV5-4 and TRBJ2-2, with D unclear. There are 14 residues in the CDR3. V gave up 4 bases and J gave up 5 bases, with 12 bases separating them. In germline, CDR1 is SGHNT, CDR2 YYREEE (reference sequence). The CDR3 protein is CASSHQTRTGELFF. In DNA form, the CDR3 reads TGTGCCAGCAGCCATCAAACTCGTACCGGGGAGCTGTTTTTT. The variable domain in full, completed from reference TRBV5-4 and TRBJ2-2, reads ETGVTQSPTHLIKTRGQQVTLRCSSQSGHNTVSWYQQALGQGPQFIFQYYREEENGRGNFPPRFSGLQFPNYSSELNVNALELDDSALYLCASSHQTRTGELFFGEGSRLTVL.

V gene TRBV5-1 combines with J gene TRBJ1-6; 9 positions match TRBD1. J was trimmed by 5 bases and V by 0 bases; bases with no gene match: 3. The CDR3 spans 16 residues. Germline CDR1 SGHRS, CDR2 YFSETQ. This CDR3 reads CASSLEGTGNNSPLHF. The CDR3 nucleotides are TGCGCCAGCAGCTTGGAGGGGACAGGGAATAATTCACCCCTCCACTTT.

The genes are TRBV7-6 and TRBJ2-7; 7 nucleotides agree with TRBD1. Germline V lookup: CDR1 SGHVS, CDR2 FNYEAQ. V was pared by 4 bases and J by 4 bases, with 4 bases of the junction left unmatched. The CDR3 has 13 amino acids. The CDR3 is CASSSVQGYEQYF. The CDR3 DNA is TGTGCCAGCAGCTCAGTACAGGGGTACGAGCAGTACTTC.

The gene calls are TRBV2 and TRBJ1-4, with 7 nucleotides matching TRBD1. Germline values: CDR1 SNHLY, CDR2 FYNNEI. The CDR3 has 15 amino acids. The junction had 8 bases not matched to a gene; V was cut back by 4 bases and J by 6 bases. CDR3 sequence reads: CASSGPRDSHEKLFF. CDR3 bases: TGTGCCAGCAGTGGGCCCCGGGACAGTCATGAAAAACTGTTTTTT. The variable domain in full, completed from reference TRBV2 and TRBJ1-4, reads EPEVTQTPSHQVTQMGQEVILRCVPISNHLYFYWYRQILGQKVEFLVSFYNNEISEKSEIFDDQFSVERPDGSNFTLKIRSTKLEDSAMYFCASSGPRDSHEKLFFGSGTQLSVL.

J is TRBJ1-4 and V is TRBV2; TRBD1 matches at 8 bases. Germline V CDR1 and CDR2: SNHLY, FYNNEI. This CDR3 has 12 amino acids. V was pared by 8 bases and J by 8 bases, with 4 bases of the junction left unmatched. CDR3 DNA sequence: TGTGCCAGCGGACAGGGTAGAGAAAAACTGTTTTTT. Its translation: CASGQGREKLFF.

The chain couples TRBV19 to TRBJ1-1; D perhaps matches TRBD1 (5 bases). The germline gives CDR1 LNHDA, CDR2 SQIVND (reference sequence). This CDR3 is built from 12 residues. V lost 8 bases and J lost 6, with 13 bases in between. Here the CDR3 reads CASGGGGPEAFF. DNA for the CDR3: TGTGCCAGTGGGGGGGGAGGGCCTGAAGCTTTCTTT.

This chain uses TRBV5-1 with TRBJ1-2, with a tentative D call TRBD1 (6 bases). Germline-derived CDR1 and CDR2 are SGHRS and YFSETQ. V gave up 2 bases and J gave up 8 bases, with 13 bases separating them. The CDR3 consists of 13 residues. The CDR3 nucleotides read TGCGCCAGCAGCTTTCTACAGGGAAAAGGCTACACCTTC. It yields the protein CASSFLQGKGYTF.

The chain joins TRBV19 to TRBJ2-2; 8 bases agree with TRBD1. The CDR3 is 15 amino acids. Germline V gene sequence: CDR1 LNHDA, CDR2 SQIVND (reference sequence). With 1 base clipped from V and 4 bases from J, the junction kept 2 bases outside the gene matches. DNA for the CDR3: TGTGCCAGTAGTATAGGCAGGGGGCGCACCGGGGAGCTGTTTTTT. As protein: CASSIGRGRTGELFF. Together with reference TRBV19 and TRBJ2-2, the CDR3 gives the full variable domain: DGGITQSPKYLFRKEGQNVTLSCEQNLNHDAMYWYRQDPGQGLRLIYYSQIVNDFQKGDIAEGYSVSREKKESFPLTVTSAQKNPTAFYLCASSIGRGRTGELFFGEGSRLTVL.

The V and J genes are TRBV2 and TRBJ1-4; 8 nucleotides agree with TRBD1. With V trimmed by 6 bases and J by 8 bases, 11 bases remained unmatched. Germline lookup yields CDR1 SNHLY and CDR2 FYNNEI. CDR3 length: 15 residues. The CDR3 DNA reads TGTGCCAGCAGGGAGCGCCGGGACAGGCTAGAAAAACTGTTTTTT. Its protein is CASRERRDRLEKLFF.

The J gene is TRBJ2-7, the V gene TRBV29-1, with 8 bases matching TRBD1. V trimming: 1 base; J trimming: 7 bases; junction bases outside the gene matches: 15. The germline V gene encodes CDR1 SQVTM and CDR2 ANQGSEA. The CDR3 consists of 16 residues. The CDR3 loop reads CSVEGHRDRPRGEQYF. CDR3 in DNA: TGCAGCGTTGAAGGTCATAGGGACAGGCCCCGAGGTGAGCAGTACTTC.

The chain carries TRBV11-2 and TRBJ1-1; TRBD1 agrees at 8 bases. The length of the CDR3 is 12 residues. Germline V gene data show CDR1 as SGHAT and CDR2 as FQNNGV. V dropped 3 bases and J dropped 10; count of bases not matched to a gene: 4. The CDR3 region has the DNA TGTGCCAGCAGCTTGGGACAGGAAAGAGCTTTCTTT. It is translated as CASSLGQERAFF.

J is TRBJ2-5 and V is TRBV27, with D maybe TRBD2 (6 bases). The germline V gene encodes CDR1 MNHEY and CDR2 SMNVEV (reference sequence). The ends were cut back, 5 bases at V and 6 bases at J, with 16 bases in the middle. This CDR3 is 14 amino acids long. DNA for the CDR3: TGTGCCAGCAGTGAGGAGGGGTTCGTGAAGACCCAGTACTTC. Translation: CASSEEGFVKTQYF.

This chain links TRBV5-8 with TRBJ2-5; 9 bases match TRBD1. Germline lookup yields CDR1 SGHTS and CDR2 YDEGEE. CDR3 length: 13 residues. V lost 3 bases, J lost 5 bases, and 2 bases stayed unmatched. Here the CDR3 reads CASSWDREETQYF. CDR3 nucleotides: TGTGCCAGCAGCTGGGACAGGGAGGAGACCCAGTACTTC.

The chain combines TRBV28 with TRBJ2-7, with no clear D. Germline CDR1 MDHEN, CDR2 SYDVKM. The CDR3 extends over 11 amino acids. V was cut by 3 bases and J by 3 bases, with 3 bases left in between. The CDR3 sequence: CASSLRYEQYF. For the CDR3, the DNA is TGTGCCAGCAGTTTGCGCTACGAGCAGTACTTC.

The CDR3 bases are TGTGCCAGCAGTGGGACAGTTTATAATTCACCCCTCCACTTT. Encoded protein: CASSGTVYNSPLHF. V usage is TRBV25-1 and J usage is TRBJ1-6; D is perhaps TRBD1 (6 bases). Deletions cut 4 bases from V and 4 bases from J, with 8 bases between. CDR1 is MGHDK and CDR2 is SYGVNS in the germline V gene. This CDR3 is built from 14 residues.

This chain joins TRBV29-1 and TRBJ2-7; tentative D call: TRBD2 (6 bases). CDR3 length: 16 residues. Looked up from germline, CDR1 is SQVTM and CDR2 is ANQGSEA. V lost 2 bases to trimming and J lost 2 bases, with 19 bases between them. The CDR3 region has the DNA TGCAGCGTTGAATCTCGCGGGGTCTTCCGTGCCTACGAGCAGTACTTC. This translates into CSVESRGVFRAYEQYF.

The V gene is TRBV7-6, the J gene TRBJ2-1; 10 positions match TRBD2. V was pared by 4 bases and J by 1 base, with 10 bases of the junction left unmatched. This CDR3 has 18 amino acids. The germline CDR1 and CDR2 sequences are SGHVS and FNYEAQ. CDR3 residues: CASSSLPVAGGSYNEQFF. The CDR3 DNA sequence: TGTGCCAGCAGCTCGCTTCCTGTAGCGGGGGGTTCCTACAATGAGCAGTTCTTC. Supplemented by reference TRBV7-6 and TRBJ2-1, the full variable domain reads GAGVSQSPRYKVTKRGQDVALRCDPISGHVSLYWYRQALGQGPEFLTYFNYEAQQDKSGLPNDRFSAERPEGSISTLTIQRTEQRDSAMYRCASSSLPVAGGSYNEQFFGPGTRLTVL.

The chain uses TRBV19 and TRBJ1-1; 9 bases are shared with TRBD1. The CDR3 sequence is 15 residues long. Germline lookup yields CDR1 LNHDA and CDR2 SQIVND (reference sequence). Trimming took 5 bases from V and 5 from J; bases not matched to a gene: 9. CDR3 loop: CASSSQTGGGTEAFF. The CDR3 nucleotides read TGTGCCAGTAGTTCCCAGACAGGGGGAGGGACTGAAGCTTTCTTT.

J is TRBJ2-7 and V is TRBV7-3, with 9 bases aligning to TRBD1. Germline assignment: CDR1 SGHTA and CDR2 FQGTGA. The length of the CDR3 is 18 residues. After removal of 2 bases from V and 2 bases from J, the junction contained 13 bases not matched to a gene. The chain's CDR3 is CASSLEVAGTGLPYEQYF. The CDR3 bases are TGTGCCAGCAGCTTAGAGGTGGCCGGGACAGGGTTACCCTACGAGCAGTACTTC.

The V and J genes are TRBV5-6 and TRBJ2-3; 8 bases match TRBD2. From germline, CDR1 is SGHDT and CDR2 YYEEEE. The length of the CDR3 is 14 residues. The V gene end was trimmed by 4 bases and the J gene end by 4 bases; junction bases not matched to a gene: 5. The CDR3 loop reads CASSPGGVPDTQYF. The CDR3 DNA is TGTGCCAGCAGCCCCGGGGGGGTGCCAGATACGCAGTATTTT.

The chain carries TRBV7-9 and TRBJ1-1; D gene ambiguous. This CDR3 has 13 residues. Germline V gene sequence: CDR1 SEHNR, CDR2 FQNEAQ (reference sequence). The V end lost 1 base, the J end lost 3 bases, and 6 bases lay between the germline ends. This chain's CDR3 is CASSLVQDTEAFF. Here the CDR3 DNA reads TGTGCCAGCAGCTTAGTCCAGGACACTGAAGCTTTCTTT.

This chain links TRBV10-3 with TRBJ2-3, with D tentatively TRBD2 (5 bases). The length of the CDR3 is 16 residues. With 3 bases removed from V and 0 bases from J, the gap between germline ends came to 13 bases. CDR1 is ENHRY and CDR2 is SYGVKD in the germline V gene. The CDR3, as DNA: TGTGCCATCAGTGACGGGGTACAGCCAAGCACAGATACGCAGTATTTT. This translates into CAISDGVQPSTDTQYF.